This TCR beta chain was identified during a study of blood T cell repertoires in COVID-19. Turning to the study itself: Sources were T cells, B-cell-depleted T cells, or PBMCs; the material itself was cDNA or gDNA.

Per the study methods: How many nucleated cells were present was estimated from reference gene primer amplification. The method was immunoSEQ multiplex PCR; TCRdb's version includes in-frame clones alone and lacks a portion of them. The V and J calls and clone size come from that table; D and trimming were worked out from the DNA. The profile covers tens of thousands of clones, with about nine tenths appearing a single time and about 4.8% taken by the ten largest. The CDR3 is 15 amino acids. Germline CDR1 and CDR2: ENHRY and SYGVKD. V dropped 6 bases and J dropped 3; count of bases not matched to a gene: 10. Enrolment of Seattle patients took place during active infection, and they were followed longitudinally.

This sequence originates from a man aged 55 to 69 with COVID-19, enrolled during active disease. V gene TRBV10-3 combines with J gene TRBJ1-1, with TRBD1 matching over 7 bases. Material for sequencing was peripheral blood. This CDR3 is CAISNPGQSDTEAFF. Written as DNA, the CDR3 is TGTGCCATCAGCAACCCGGGACAGTCGGACACTGAAGCTTTCTTT.